This T cell receptor (beta chain) was obtained from a study of shared clonotypes between healthy human individuals (dated by TCRdb to the early 2020s). Some background on the complete study: The cohort comprised two women and a few men aged 18 to 49 years. For each donor, CD4 naive and CD4 memory were each run on three plates, CD8 naive on two plates, and CD8 memory on one plate. To estimate repertoire size and how much clonotype sharing occurs between individuals, the study deeply sequenced the blood TCR repertoires of five or six healthy adults. To increase sequencing depth and limit assay-specific biases, TCR repertoire library preparation and sequencing were carried out by different laboratories using diverse techniques. Per donor, leukapheresis produced somewhere between about 0.94 and 9 billion PBMCs.

Using the deep immunoSEQ assay, multiplex PCR amplified TCR CDR3 regions from genomic DNA. Genomic DNA extracted from each cell subset was distributed evenly over all wells of several immunoSEQ 96-well plates, and each plate served as one replicate. For sorted subsets, 200 ng of genomic DNA, equivalent to roughly 33,000 T cell genomes, went into each replicate PCR. Purified libraries were quantified with a Qubit 3.0 fluorometer, sized on a Bioanalyzer 2100, and re-quantified with the KAPA Library Quantification kit. Every immunoSEQ 96-well plate was sequenced on a separate single-read 150-cycle Illumina NextSeq 550 flow cell. In the authors' own workflow: Because the immunoSEQ output included only junctional sequences and no quality scores, the filtering could not be the same as the filtering used for full-length reads. Sequences were annotated with PyIR, a Python wrapper for IgBLAST v1.9, and V/J genes and CDR3 were assigned using IMGT germline references. Reads with weak V/J assignments (E-value above 1e-6), missing CDR3, stop codons, out-of-frame junctions, or ambiguous translated residues were removed. V3J clonotypes were defined by identical inferred V gene, J gene, and CDR3 amino acid sequence. To compute the percentage overlap between repertoires, the number of shared unique clonotypes was divided by the size of the smaller repertoire. Repertoire richness was assessed with RTK rarefaction, the Chao1 estimator, and Recon v2.1 estimates of unobserved clonotypes. OLGA was used to compute generation probabilities for all TCRbeta clonotypes that the gDNA method yielded from a few donors. In TCRdb, the immuneACCESS table is reduced to in-frame sequences with V and J assigned. These tables do not hold every clone; where another copy was compared, an unresolved V gene accounts for under half, and the others remain unexplained. V, J and clone size derive from that table, while D and trimming were established from the DNA sequence. This sample gives 1 million to 1.3 million clones in total; about 80% of them show up just once. The ten top clones hold around 0.6% of the sample.

What the study reported, not specific to this receptor: Rarefaction of sorted-subset datasets indicated incomplete sequencing despite the large sequencing depth. Compared with non-shared clonotypes, clonotypes shared by all four sorted-subset donors had higher generation probabilities. The small number of donors limited the genetic and exposure-history diversity represented. Pairwise subsampling led to the expectation that sequencing depth would affect the degree of clonotype sharing among donors. Naive subsets generally had larger estimated clonotype richness than memory subsets did. Sampling was limited to blood, and TCR repertoires in tissue likely differ from TCR repertoires in blood. Approximately 5% of naive CD4, 3.5% of naive CD8, about 2.1% of memory CD4, and 0.4% of memory CD8 clonotypes were shared across several donors.

This clone was found once. Its antigen is not yet known. No base qualities exist here, and no much larger clone lies one base off it. Healthy HIV-negative adults with no recently reported acute infections or vaccinations were included as donors. Only Caucasian adults living in Nashville, Tennessee, USA were represented among the donors. CD4+ T cells were enriched through magnetic negative selection, after which naive cells were positively selected on CD45RA and the remaining negative fraction served as the memory subset. Blood was collected by leukapheresis, and PBMCs were isolated by Ficoll-Histopaque density gradient centrifugation and then cryopreserved in liquid nitrogen vapor phase. Analytical flow cytometry was used to check the purity and quantity of every magnetically sorted T cell population. From each sorted fraction, genomic DNA was isolated and quantified by UV absorbance on a Nanodrop 2000c.

The sequenced sample was memory CD4+ T cells from PBMCs. Reading the label with the study, this specimen's cell subset or site is: CD45RA-negative fraction. The sequence was obtained from a man between 18 and 29 years old in good health. Some clones in this sample may be carry-over from other donors' samples.

Here is the DNA: TGTGCCAGCAGCTTAGGCCTAACTCAAGAGACCCAGTACTTC. It codes for CASSLGLTQETQYF. The chain is encoded by TRBV7-3 joined to TRBJ2-5, with no confident D gene call. The CDR3 numbers 14 residues from cysteine through phenylalanine. Only the CDR3 portion is preserved as DNA: 42 bases, with reading frame beginning at the first base. Based on the germline V gene, the CDR1 and CDR2 sequences are SGHTA and FQGTGA. The trim is 2 bases for V and 2 bases for J, with a gap of 9 bases between the germline ends.